What follows are 18 T cell receptor beta chains derived from one specimen sequenced in a study of OX40 agonist ivuxolimab in advanced cancers. Clones were sequenced by immunoSEQ multiplex PCR, and TCRdb holds only the in-frame ones, with some missing. This sample has 50,000 to 65,000 clones, with around 89% found just once. This material consisted of CD4+ or CD8+ T cells sorted from blood, taken in a trial of the OX40 agonist ivuxolimab. These receptors originate from an adult with an advanced solid tumor such as melanoma, head and neck, liver or kidney cancer.

The rearrangement joins TRBV28 to TRBJ2-7; the D is unclear. Germline CDR1 reads MDHEN; CDR2 reads SYDVKM. CDR3 length equals 12 residues. Deletions cut 1 base from V and 3 bases from J, with 4 bases between. The chain's CDR3 is CASSLSLYEQYF. The CDR3 DNA sequence: TGTGCCAGCAGTTTATCTCTCTACGAGCAGTACTTC.

The chain employs TRBV7-3 and TRBJ1-2; D might be TRBD1 (6 bases). V lost 2 bases to trimming and J lost 7 bases, with 17 bases between them. Germline values: CDR1 SGHTA, CDR2 FQGTGA. The CDR3 runs to 15 residues. CDR3 sequence (DNA): TGTGCCAGCAGCTTATCCGGCCAGGGGTTTCTTGGCTACACCTTC. Translation: CASSLSGQGFLGYTF. The variable domain in full, completed from reference TRBV7-3 and TRBJ1-2, reads GAGVSQTPSNKVTEKGKYVELRCDPISGHTALYWYRQSLGQGPEFLIYFQGTGAADDSGLPNDRFFAVRPEGSVSTLKIQRTERGDSAVYLCASSLSGQGFLGYTFGSGTRLTVV.

This clone was recorded a few times. The chain recombines TRBV5-1 with TRBJ2-7, with D possibly being TRBD1 or TRBD2 (5 bases each). V gave up 2 bases and J gave up 0 bases, with 12 bases separating them. This CDR3 spans 15 amino acids. CDR1 is SGHRS, CDR2 YFSETQ, per germline. Here the CDR3 reads CASSFGDPSSYEQYF. The CDR3 region has the DNA TGCGCCAGCAGCTTCGGGGACCCGAGCTCCTACGAGCAGTACTTC.

The chain uses TRBV27 and TRBJ2-7; D unresolved. CDR1 is MNHEY, CDR2 SMNVEV, per germline (reference sequence). The V end was cut by 3 bases, the J end by 4 bases, with 13 bases between. This CDR3 has 14 residues. CDR3 loop: CASSLQGSFYEQYF. DNA of the CDR3: TGTGCCAGCAGTTTGCAAGGCAGTTTTTACGAGCAGTACTTC.

The J gene is TRBJ1-2, the V gene TRBV6-5; tentatively, D is TRBD1 (5 bases). Germline assignment: CDR1 MNHEY and CDR2 SVGAGI. Trimming stripped 4 bases from V and 4 bases from J, with 7 bases between. The CDR3 has 12 amino acids. The CDR3 protein is CASSWDGYGYTF. The CDR3, as DNA: TGTGCCAGCAGTTGGGACGGCTATGGCTACACCTTC.

This sequence joins TRBV7-9 and TRBJ1-4; D unclear. CDR1 is SEHNR and CDR2 is FQNEAQ in the germline V gene (reference sequence). The CDR3 is 11 residues long. V was cut by 5 bases and J by 8 bases, with 6 bases left in between. CDR3 sequence reads: CASSPPEKLFF. Here the CDR3 DNA reads TGTGCCAGCAGCCCCCCCGAAAAACTGTTTTTT.

This rearrangement joins TRBV5-6 to TRBJ2-5; 8 nucleotides line up with TRBD1. V shed 4 bases and J 4 bases; nucleotides not matched to a gene: 12. The CDR3 runs 16 residues. Germline CDR1 SGHDT, CDR2 YYEEEE. The CDR3 here is CASSVGQGFLVETQYF. The CDR3 DNA sequence: TGTGCCAGCAGCGTCGGACAGGGCTTTTTGGTAGAGACCCAGTACTTC.

V is TRBV7-9 and J is TRBJ2-6, with TRBD2 matching over 7 bases. J lost 2 bases, V lost 6 bases, and 4 bases had no gene match. Germline CDR1 and CDR2: SEHNR and FQNEAQ (reference sequence). The CDR3 is 15 amino acids. The CDR3: CASSREGTGANVLTF. For the CDR3, the DNA is TGTGCCAGCAGTAGGGAGGGTACTGGGGCCAACGTCCTGACTTTC.

The chain links TRBV9 to TRBJ2-1; 7 positions agree with TRBD2. The CDR3 has 15 amino acids. Trimming removed 0 bases from V and 9 bases from J; junction bases left unmatched: 9. Per germline, CDR1 SGDLS and CDR2 YYNGEE. CDR3 in DNA: TGTGCCAGCAGCGTAGAGGCGTTAGGGAGGGGTGAGCAGTTCTTC. This sequence encodes CASSVEALGRGEQFF.

Comments on this clone: Other DNA sequences of this sample code for an identical CDR3. The chain uses TRBV28 and TRBJ2-6; the D is unclear. Germline assignment: CDR1 MDHEN and CDR2 SYDVKM. The V end lost 6 bases, the J end lost 6 bases, and 12 bases lay between the germline ends. This CDR3 is 14 amino acids long. The CDR3 loop reads CASRSGSLANVLTF. The CDR3 DNA follows: TGTGCCAGCAGGTCAGGTTCCTTGGCCAACGTCCTGACTTTC.

This clone has only one observation. This chain connects TRBV6-4 to TRBJ2-1; D perhaps matches TRBD2 (6 bases). This CDR3 is built from 13 residues. V was clipped by 0 bases and J by 10 bases, with 10 bases between them. The V gene's germline CDR1 is MRHNA and CDR2 SNTAGT. This CDR3 reads CASSDSRSGEQFF. CDR3 bases: TGTGCCAGCAGTGACTCGAGAAGCGGGGAGCAGTTCTTC.

This clone was found once. The J gene is TRBJ2-7, the V gene TRBV30; tentative D call: TRBD2 (6 bases). The CDR3 spans 15 residues. Germline V gene lookup returns CDR1 GTSNPN and CDR2 SVGIG (reference sequence). V lost 5 bases and J 0 bases, leaving 17 bases between the germline ends. CDR3 in DNA: TGTGCCTGGGTCCCAACGGGGGTCGTCTCCTACGAGCAGTACTTC. Amino acid sequence: CAWVPTGVVSYEQYF.

This chain connects TRBV5-1 to TRBJ2-6; D ambiguous. V was shortened by 4 bases and J by 0 bases, with 8 bases between the two germline ends. Germline loops: CDR1 SGHRS, CDR2 YFSETQ. The CDR3 length is 15 residues. CDR3 region: CASSHASSGANVLTF. Here the CDR3 DNA reads TGCGCCAGCAGCCATGCGAGCTCTGGGGCCAACGTCCTGACTTTC. Full variable domain (outside the CDR3, taken from reference TRBV5-1 and TRBJ2-6): KAGVTQTPRYLIKTRGQQVTLSCSPISGHRSVSWYQQTPGQGLQFLFEYFSETQRNKGNFPGRFSGRQFSNSRSEMNVSTLELGDSALYLCASSHASSGANVLTFGAGSRLTVL.

The chain combines TRBV2 with TRBJ2-7; D remains ambiguous. This CDR3 contains 15 residues. V shed 6 bases and J shed 1 base, with 16 bases lying between them. CDR1 and CDR2 from the germline V gene are SNHLY and FYNNEI. The CDR3 protein is CASRSTSVRSYEQYF. CDR3 sequence (DNA): TGTGCCAGCAGGTCCACATCAGTGAGGTCCTACGAGCAGTACTTC.

This clone came up once. This chain connects TRBV2 to TRBJ1-2; D unresolved. Germline V gives CDR1 SNHLY, CDR2 FYNNEI. The CDR3 is made up of 15 amino acids. V was shortened by 2 bases and J by 5 bases, with 15 bases between the two germline ends. CDR3 DNA sequence: TGTGCCAGCAGTGAACACATGCCGGGCTCATATGGCTACACCTTC. This translates into CASSEHMPGSYGYTF. The full variable domain, rest sourced from reference TRBV2 and TRBJ1-2, is EPEVTQTPSHQVTQMGQEVILRCVPISNHLYFYWYRQILGQKVEFLVSFYNNEISEKSEIFDDQFSVERPDGSNFTLKIRSTKLEDSAMYFCASSEHMPGSYGYTFGSGTRLTVV.

The chain couples TRBV27 to TRBJ1-5; D is possibly TRBD1 (6 bases). The CDR3 is 15 residues long. V lost 7 bases and J 4 bases, leaving 17 bases between the germline ends. Per germline, CDR1 MNHEY and CDR2 SMNVEV (reference sequence). The CDR3 nucleotides are TGTGCCAGCAAAGGACTAGGGGGTGGTAATCAGCCCCAGCATTTT. This sequence encodes CASKGLGGGNQPQHF.

The gene calls are TRBV28 and TRBJ1-3; D not certain. The V and J ends lost 1 base and 4 bases respectively, with 5 bases between them. This CDR3 has 13 amino acids. Germline assignment: CDR1 MDHEN and CDR2 SYDVKM. CDR3 DNA sequence: TGTGCCAGCAGTTTATCGGCCGGAAACACCATATATTTT. This codes for CASSLSAGNTIYF.

V gene TRBV5-1 combines with J gene TRBJ2-4; TRBD2 aligns across 14 bases. Germline V gene data show CDR1 as SGHRS and CDR2 as YFSETQ. CDR3 length: 17 residues. Unmatched junction bases numbered 9, after V lost 4 bases and J lost 6 bases. The CDR3 bases are TGCGCCAGCAGCGTGCCGGGACTAGCGGGAGAGGCAAACATTCAGTACTTC. This sequence encodes CASSVPGLAGEANIQYF.